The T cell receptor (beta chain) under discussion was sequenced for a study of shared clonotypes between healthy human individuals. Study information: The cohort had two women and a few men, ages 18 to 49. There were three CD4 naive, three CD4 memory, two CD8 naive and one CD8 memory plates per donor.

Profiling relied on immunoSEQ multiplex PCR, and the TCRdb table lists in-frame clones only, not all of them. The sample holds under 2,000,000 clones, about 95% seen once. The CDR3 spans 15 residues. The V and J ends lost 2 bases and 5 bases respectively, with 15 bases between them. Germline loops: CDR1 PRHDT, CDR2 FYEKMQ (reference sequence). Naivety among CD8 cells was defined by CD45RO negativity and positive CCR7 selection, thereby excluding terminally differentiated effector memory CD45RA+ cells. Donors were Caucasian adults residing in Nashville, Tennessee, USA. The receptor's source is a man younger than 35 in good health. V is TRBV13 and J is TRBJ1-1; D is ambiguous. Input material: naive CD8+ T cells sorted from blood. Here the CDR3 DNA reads TGTGCCAGCAGCTTACTCCTTACTGGGGATACTGAAGCTTTCTTT. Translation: CASSLLLTGDTEAFF.